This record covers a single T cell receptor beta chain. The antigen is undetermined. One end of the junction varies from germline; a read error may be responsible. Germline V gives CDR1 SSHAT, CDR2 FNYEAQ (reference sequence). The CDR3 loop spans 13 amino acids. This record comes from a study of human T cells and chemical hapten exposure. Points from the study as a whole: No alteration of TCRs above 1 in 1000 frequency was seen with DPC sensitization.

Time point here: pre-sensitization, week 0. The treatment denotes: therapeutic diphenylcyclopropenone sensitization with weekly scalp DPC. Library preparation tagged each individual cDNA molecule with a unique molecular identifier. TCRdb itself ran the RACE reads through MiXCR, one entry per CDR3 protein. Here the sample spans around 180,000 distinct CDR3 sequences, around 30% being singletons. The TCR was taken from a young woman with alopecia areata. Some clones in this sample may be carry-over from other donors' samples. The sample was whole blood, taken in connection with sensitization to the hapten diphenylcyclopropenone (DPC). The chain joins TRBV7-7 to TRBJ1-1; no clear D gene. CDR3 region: CASSFNKNTEAFF. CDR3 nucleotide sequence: TGTGCTAGCAGCTTTAACAAGAACACTGAAGCTTTCTTT.